The 4 T cell receptor beta chains listed next were all sequenced from one sample in a study of read filtering for tumor transcriptome and immune sequencing. Molecular barcoded adaptors covering alpha/delta and beta/gamma chains were used on about 0.4 ug RNA. Via MiXCR, TCRdb re-called the reads, giving one row per CDR3 protein. The sample lists approximately 150,000 distinct CDR3 sequences; about 13% were seen once. The specimen was a population of CD138-negative cells sorted from bone marrow. These receptors all stem from a donor aged 40 or over with multiple myeloma.

The table lists this clonotype with a few counts. V usage is TRBV19 and J usage is TRBJ1-5; the D is unclear. The CDR3 has 16 residues. CDR1 and CDR2 from the germline V gene are LNHDA and SQIVND (reference sequence). V dropped 4 bases and J dropped 0 bases, with 13 bases sitting between them. CDR3: CASSTPSRSSNQPQHF. CDR3 DNA sequence: TGTGCCAGTAGTACCCCAAGCCGAAGTAGCAATCAGCCCCAGCATTTT.

This clonotype was picked up many times. The V and J genes are TRBV7-6 and TRBJ2-7, with D perhaps TRBD2 (5 bases). CDR3 length equals 17 residues. Trimming cost V 5 bases and J 3 bases, with 23 bases left between them. The germline gives CDR1 SGHVS, CDR2 FNYEAQ. The CDR3 coding sequence is TGTGCCAGCAGCCCCCGTGTGGGGAGAGGGCCCTACTACGAGCAGTACTTC. As protein: CASSPRVGRGPYYEQYF.

This clonotype was seen repeatedly, ten times or more. V usage is TRBV5-1 and J usage is TRBJ2-5; D may be TRBD1 (6 bases). The germline V gene encodes CDR1 SGHRS and CDR2 YFSETQ. The CDR3 runs to 14 residues. Trimming stripped 0 bases from V and 6 bases from J, with 12 bases between. The CDR3 here is CASSLGGGEKTQYF. CDR3 nucleotide sequence: TGCGCCAGCAGCTTGGGAGGGGGAGAGAAGACCCAGTACTTC.

About this clonotype itself: It may be a read error: a sequence one base away is much more abundant. V and J are TRBV12-3 or TRBV12-4 and TRBJ2-5; 7 bases are a match to TRBD2. The CDR3 totals 12 residues. The CDR3 coding sequence is TGTGCCGGCAGTTCGAGTCCTAGGACTAGGTACTTC. Protein sequence: CAGSSSPRTRYF.